This T cell receptor (beta chain) was identified in a study of cytomegalovirus exposure and HLA in healthy donors. Study details: An early data release held tens of millions of unique TCRs from HLA-typed donors.

Germline V gives CDR1 SGHNT, CDR2 YYREEE (reference sequence). J was trimmed by 5 bases and V by 1 base; bases with no gene match: 2. The CDR3 length is 13 residues. Of note for this clone: The antigen is unknown.

Overall study findings and caveats: In presence/absence analyses, roughly uniform sequencing depth across donors was assumed. Sequencing likely produced, as an artifact, a cluster of highly shared sequence variants. The classifier, whose performance was assessed in both the original and validation cohorts, reportedly diagnosed cytomegalovirus status with high specificity and sensitivity.

The study ran its PCR with 60 Vbeta and 13 Jbeta primers. This table comes from immunoSEQ multiplex PCR, and its TCRdb copy is limited to in-frame clones, with some not included. Here the sample spans about 89,000 clones, roughly three quarters being singletons. The sequenced sample consisted of PBMCs. The TCR comes from a man aged 30-40 years in good health and CMV-seronegative. V gene TRBV5-4 combines with J gene TRBJ2-5; TRBD2 matches at 7 bases. CDR3 loop: CASSLWRGETQYF. The CDR3 DNA follows: TGTGCCAGCAGCTTGTGGCGGGGGGAGACCCAGTACTTC.